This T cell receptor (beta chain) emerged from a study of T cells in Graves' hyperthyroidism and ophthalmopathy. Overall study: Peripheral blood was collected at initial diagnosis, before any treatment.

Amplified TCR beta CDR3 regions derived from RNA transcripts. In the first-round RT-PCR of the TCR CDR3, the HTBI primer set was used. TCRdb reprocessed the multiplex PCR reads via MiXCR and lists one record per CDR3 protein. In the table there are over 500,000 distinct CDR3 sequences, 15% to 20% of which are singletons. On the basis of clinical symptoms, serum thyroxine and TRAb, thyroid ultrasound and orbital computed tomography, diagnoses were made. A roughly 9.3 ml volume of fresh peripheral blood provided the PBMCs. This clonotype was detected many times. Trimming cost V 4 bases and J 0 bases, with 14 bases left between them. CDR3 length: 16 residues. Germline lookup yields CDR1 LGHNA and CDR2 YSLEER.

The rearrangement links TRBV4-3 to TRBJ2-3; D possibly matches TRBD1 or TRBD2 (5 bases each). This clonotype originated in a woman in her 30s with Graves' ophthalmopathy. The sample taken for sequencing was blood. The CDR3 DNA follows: TGCGCCAGCAGCCTTGGGACCACAACTAGCACAGATACGCAGTATTTT. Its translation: CASSLGTTTSTDTQYF.